One sample yielded the 24 T cell receptor beta chains listed below, sequenced in a study of Graves' ophthalmopathy and Graves' hyperthyroidism (dated by TCRdb to between 2018 and 2020). These reads were obtained on an Illumina HiSeq 2000. For repertoire sequencing, the TCR beta CDR3 regions were amplified from RNA transcripts. The first round was an RT-PCR using HTBI primers with the Qiagen OneStep RT-PCR kit, and this first round was followed by a second-round multiplex PCR, then size selection and purification. TCRdb applied fastp at Q25 and MiXCR to the public reads, then kept only in-frame beta chains. Every CDR3 protein is listed once, alongside the most common genes and DNA of its rows. This sample gives more than 1,000,000 distinct CDR3 sequences in total; 35% to 40% of them show up just once. The top ten constitute over 8.5% of the sample. Material for sequencing was peripheral blood or thyroid tissue (not recorded which). These receptors were taken from an adult man with Graves' hyperthyroidism.

This clonotype was observed a handful of times. The CDR3 protein is CASSFLGQGGYEQYF. CDR3 in DNA: TGTGCCAGCAGTTTTTTGGGACAGGGTGGATACGAGCAGTACTTC. This chain connects TRBV28 to TRBJ2-7; 9 nucleotides line up with TRBD1. CDR1 MDHEN and CDR2 SYDVKM come from the germline V gene. This CDR3 region has 15 residues. V was clipped by 3 bases and J by 4 bases; unmatched bases: 7.

Only one count was recorded for this clonotype. Likely a read error: the CDR3 ends without its conserved phenylalanine or tryptophan. The limits of the CDR3 on the DNA are not certain, so only TCRdb's listed CDR3 is given. The CDR3 loop reads CASSNFRGQ. The rearrangement uses TRBV12-3 or TRBV12-4 and TRBJ1-4; TRBD1 reflects the table's D call only, with no check against the DNA. The CDR3 spans 9 amino acids, including both terminal residues.

The chain combines TRBV7-7 with TRBJ2-5; 13 nucleotides agree with TRBD2. CDR1 and CDR2 from the germline V gene are SSHAT and FNYEAQ (reference sequence). This CDR3 is 16 amino acids long. V shed 5 bases and J 5 bases; nucleotides not matched to a gene: 8. The CDR3 coding sequence is TGTGCCAGCAGCAGCAGGACTAGCGGGAGCGCTGAGACCCAGTACTTC. Translated: CASSSRTSGSAETQYF.

The CDR3 protein is CASRRQVGSETQYF. The CDR3 DNA is TGTGCCAGTAGGAGACAGGTGGGGTCGGAGACCCAGTACTTC. The chain links TRBV19 to TRBJ2-5, with a tentative D call TRBD1 (6 bases). Trimming removed 6 bases from V and 5 bases from J, with 16 bases in between. Germline assignment: CDR1 LNHDA and CDR2 SQIVND (reference sequence). The CDR3 spans 14 residues.

The rearrangement uses TRBV12-3 or TRBV12-4 and TRBJ1-1; D is uncertain. Trimming cost V 3 bases and J 1 base, with 12 bases left between them. The CDR3 is 15 amino acids. CDR3 loop: CASSFSDIRNTEAFF. In DNA, the CDR3 is TGTGCCAGCAGTTTTAGTGACATTCGGAACACTGAAGCTTTCTTT.

This rearrangement joins TRBV29-1 to TRBJ2-5; the D gene could be TRBD1 or TRBD2 (5 bases each). CDR1 and CDR2 from the germline V gene are SQVTM and ANQGSEA. Trimming cost V 2 bases and J 4 bases, with 17 bases left between them. There are 15 residues in the CDR3. CDR3 nucleotide sequence: TGCAGCGTTGAAAAGCTCCTAGGTGGGGGAGAGACCCAGTACTTC. This translates into CSVEKLLGGGETQYF.

With respect to this clonotype: Being one base from a much bigger clone, this may be a read error. The chain joins TRBV7-1 to TRBJ2-5, with 8 nucleotides matching TRBD2. TRBV7-1 belongs to the ORF category, with a function that is uncertain. The CDR3 consists of 14 residues. This chain's CDR3 is CAGSSRGLVETQYF. CDR3 in DNA: TGTGCCGGCAGCTCCCGGGGACTAGTGGAGACCCAGTACTTC.

The chain uses TRBV30 and TRBJ2-7; 8 positions match TRBD1. V was clipped by 8 bases and J by 4 bases; unmatched bases: 7. The CDR3 covers 12 residues. Germline V gene sequence: CDR1 GTSNPN, CDR2 SVGIG (reference sequence). CDR3 residues: CAGRTGPYEQYF. CDR3 sequence (DNA): TGTGCCGGAAGGACAGGGCCATACGAGCAGTACTTC. Using reference TRBV30 and TRBJ2-7 for the parts outside the CDR3, the full variable domain is SQTIHQWPATLVQPVGSPLSLECTVEGTSNPNLYWYRQAAGRGLQLLFYSVGIGQISSEVPQNLSASRPQDRQFILSSKKLLLSDSGFYLCAGRTGPYEQYFGPGTRLTVT.

This clonotype has only a few counts. The V and J genes are TRBV20-1 and TRBJ1-2; D remains ambiguous. CDR1 DFQATT and CDR2 SNEGSKA come from the germline V gene (reference sequence). The ends were cut back, 1 base at V and 7 bases at J, with 13 bases in the middle. The CDR3 is 13 residues long. Written as DNA, the CDR3 is TGCAGTGCTAGAGTCACCAGGTTCCGTGGCTACACCTTC. Its translation is CSARVTRFRGYTF.

The chain recombines TRBV29-1 with TRBJ2-2; TRBD2 is a possible D gene (5 bases). The germline V and J ends were trimmed by 6 bases and 1 base, with 15 bases remaining between them. Looked up from germline, CDR1 is SQVTM and CDR2 is ANQGSEA. The CDR3 is 15 amino acids. The CDR3 bases are TGCAGCGTCGCCCGGCGGAGCGGGAACACCGGGGAGCTGTTTTTT. Its protein product is CSVARRSGNTGELFF.

The chain is built from TRBV14 and TRBJ1-1; 8 bases are shared with TRBD1. Germline CDR1 SGHDN, CDR2 FVKESK. Losses at the gene ends were 5 bases for V and 0 bases for J; bases not matched to a gene: 8. There are 16 residues in the CDR3. In DNA form, the CDR3 reads TGTGCCAGCAGCTTAGCCGGGGGACAGGTGAACACTGAAGCTTTCTTT. Residues: CASSLAGGQVNTEAFF.

This clonotype was observed many times. This chain connects TRBV29-1 to TRBJ1-3; TRBD1 matches at 8 bases. Germline assignment: CDR1 SQVTM and CDR2 ANQGSEA. This CDR3 region has 13 residues. Losses at the gene ends were 7 bases for V and 4 bases for J; bases not matched to a gene: 6. CDR3 nucleotides: TGCAGCGCCAGTACAGGGGGGGGAAACACCATATATTTT. Amino acid sequence: CSASTGGGNTIYF.

This rearrangement joins TRBV20-1 to TRBJ2-7, with D possibly matching TRBD2 (6 bases). Germline V gives CDR1 DFQATT, CDR2 SNEGSKA (reference sequence). Trimming cost V 1 base and J 3 bases, with 22 bases left between them. CDR3 length: 17 residues. Here the CDR3 reads CSARVRRGAGGYYEQYF. In DNA, the CDR3 is TGCAGTGCTAGAGTGAGGAGGGGCGCAGGCGGCTACTACGAGCAGTACTTC.

This clonotype was seen many times. V is TRBV5-1 and J is TRBJ1-1; D is ambiguous. The CDR3 loop spans 14 amino acids. From germline, CDR1 is SGHRS and CDR2 YFSETQ. Trimming pared 3 bases from V and 1 base from J, leaving 10 bases between. CDR3 nucleotide sequence: TGCGCCAGCAGCTCCGACTCCTGGAACACTGAAGCTTTCTTT. Translated: CASSSDSWNTEAFF.

The chain is built from TRBV29-1 and TRBJ2-7; 7 nucleotides align to TRBD2. The germline V gene has CDR1 SQVTM and CDR2 ANQGSEA. V shed 4 bases and J 0 bases; nucleotides not matched to a gene: 6. This CDR3 contains 14 residues. CDR3 bases: TGCAGCGTTGGAGCCCGGGACTACTCCTACGAGCAGTACTTC. It translates to CSVGARDYSYEQYF.

This sequence joins TRBV7-2 and TRBJ1-5; a possible D gene is TRBD1 (5 bases). The V and J ends lost 2 bases and 4 bases respectively, with 21 bases between them. Germline V gene lookup returns CDR1 SGHTA and CDR2 FQGNSA. The CDR3 runs to 18 residues. CDR3 region: CASSLQPGPRSWNQPQHF. Written as DNA, the CDR3 is TGTGCCAGCAGCTTACAACCGGGACCAAGGAGTTGGAATCAGCCCCAGCATTTT.

This clonotype was counted many times. A read error may be the cause here, since a much bigger clone is one base away. The chain employs TRBV12-3 or TRBV12-4 and TRBJ2-5; D may be TRBD1 (5 bases). Trimming shortened V by 5 bases and J by 7 bases, and 5 bases separated the two germline ends. CDR3 length: 10 residues. As DNA, the CDR3 is TGTGCCAGCAGTCAGGGGACCCAGTACTTC. It encodes CASSQGTQYF.

J is TRBJ1-3 and V is TRBV28; a possible D gene is TRBD1 (5 bases). V dropped 4 bases and J dropped 4 bases, with 17 bases sitting between them. The length of the CDR3 is 16 residues. Germline V CDR1 and CDR2: MDHEN, SYDVKM. The CDR3 here is CASSSYRDLNGNTIYF. CDR3 in DNA: TGTGCCAGCAGTTCCTACCGGGACCTTAACGGAAACACCATATATTTT.

This clonotype was seen ten or more times. The CDR3 reads CASSVRSDRGRNTEAFF. In nucleotides, the CDR3 is TGCGCCAGCAGCGTGCGTTCCGACAGGGGACGAAACACTGAAGCTTTCTTT. This rearrangement joins TRBV5-1 to TRBJ1-1, with 8 bases fitting TRBD1. The V segment lost 4 bases and the J segment 2 bases; nucleotides outside the gene matches: 13. Germline V gives CDR1 SGHRS, CDR2 YFSETQ. The CDR3 has 17 residues.

There are many counts of this clonotype. This chain joins TRBV7-9 and TRBJ1-3; D unresolved. CDR3 size: 14 residues. V lost 5 bases and J lost 0, with 8 bases in between. Germline CDR1 reads SEHNR; CDR2 reads FQNEAQ (reference sequence). The chain's CDR3 is CASSGTVSGNTIYF. CDR3 in DNA: TGTGCCAGCAGCGGAACCGTCTCTGGAAACACCATATATTTT.

This clonotype has at least ten counts. The chain uses TRBV9 and TRBJ1-2; no definite D call. Per germline, CDR1 SGDLS and CDR2 YYNGEE. Trimming removed 4 bases from V and 2 bases from J, with 15 bases in between. CDR3 length equals 15 residues. CDR3 sequence reads: CASSTGPAQNYGYTF. CDR3 DNA sequence: TGTGCCAGCAGCACCGGACCCGCTCAAAACTATGGCTACACCTTC. Based on the CDR3 plus reference TRBV9 and TRBJ1-2, the full variable domain is DSGVTQTPKHLITATGQRVTLRCSPRSGDLSVYWYQQSLDQGLQFLIQYYNGEERAKGNILERFSAQQFPDLHSELNLSSLELGDSALYFCASSTGPAQNYGYTFGSGTRLTVV.

Concerning this clonotype itself: One end of the junction varies from germline; a read error may be responsible. The J gene is TRBJ1-6, the V gene TRBV2; perhaps TRBD1 as D (5 bases). The CDR3 is made up of 14 amino acids. CDR1 SNHLY and CDR2 FYNNEI come from the germline V gene. CDR3 loop: CAGSAGQTNSPLHF. CDR3 sequence (DNA): TGTGCCGGCAGCGCCGGACAAACCAATTCACCCCTCCACTTT.

This clonotype was counted at least ten times. CDR3 nucleotides: TGTGCCAGCAGCCACCGCTCCTACGAGCAGTACTTC. This translates into CASSHRSYEQYF. The rearrangement uses TRBV7-9 and TRBJ2-7; no definite D call. Germline CDR1 and CDR2: SEHNR and FQNEAQ (reference sequence). Between the trimmed V and J ends, which lost 5 bases and 0 bases, there was a span of 5 bases. This CDR3 comprises 12 residues.

This clonotype appeared many times. Mismatch with germline at one junction end may stem from a read error. The chain carries TRBV5-1 and TRBJ1-1, with a tentative D call TRBD1 (5 bases). This CDR3 is built from 14 residues. Germline CDR1 reads SGHRS; CDR2 reads YFSETQ. The CDR3 region is CASSLGPANTEAFF. The CDR3 bases are TGTGCCAGCAGCCTGGGACCAGCGAACACTGAAGCTTTCTTT.